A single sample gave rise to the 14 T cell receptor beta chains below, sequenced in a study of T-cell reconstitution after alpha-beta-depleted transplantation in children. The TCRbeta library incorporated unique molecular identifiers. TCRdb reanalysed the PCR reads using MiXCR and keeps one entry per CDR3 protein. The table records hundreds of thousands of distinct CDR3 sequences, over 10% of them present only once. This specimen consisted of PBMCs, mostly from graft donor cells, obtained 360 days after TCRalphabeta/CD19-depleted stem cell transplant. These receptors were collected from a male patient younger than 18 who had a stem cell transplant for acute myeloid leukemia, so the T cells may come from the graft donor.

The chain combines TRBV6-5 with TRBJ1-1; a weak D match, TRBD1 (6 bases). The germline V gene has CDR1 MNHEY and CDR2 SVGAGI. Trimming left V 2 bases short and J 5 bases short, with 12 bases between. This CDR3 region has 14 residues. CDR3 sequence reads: CASSYKGGGTEAFF. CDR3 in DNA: TGTGCCAGCAGTTACAAAGGGGGAGGAACTGAAGCTTTCTTT.

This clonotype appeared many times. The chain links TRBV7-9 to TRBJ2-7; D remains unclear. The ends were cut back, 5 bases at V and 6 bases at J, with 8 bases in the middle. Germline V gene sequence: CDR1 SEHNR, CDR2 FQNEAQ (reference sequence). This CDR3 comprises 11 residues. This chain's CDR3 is CASSPRCEQYF. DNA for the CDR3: TGTGCCAGCAGCCCCCGCTGCGAGCAGTACTTC.

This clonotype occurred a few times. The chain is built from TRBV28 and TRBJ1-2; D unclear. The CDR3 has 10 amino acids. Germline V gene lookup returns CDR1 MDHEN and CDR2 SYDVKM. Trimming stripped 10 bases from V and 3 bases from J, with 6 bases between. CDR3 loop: CATSYYGYTF. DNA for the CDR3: TGTGCCACCTCTTACTATGGCTACACCTTC.

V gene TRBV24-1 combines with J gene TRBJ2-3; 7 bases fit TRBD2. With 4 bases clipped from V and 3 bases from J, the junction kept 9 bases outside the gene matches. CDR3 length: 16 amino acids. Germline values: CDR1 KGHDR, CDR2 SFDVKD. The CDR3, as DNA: TGTGCCACCAGTGACTGGGACTATAATGGTACAGATACGCAGTATTTT. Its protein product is CATSDWDYNGTDTQYF.

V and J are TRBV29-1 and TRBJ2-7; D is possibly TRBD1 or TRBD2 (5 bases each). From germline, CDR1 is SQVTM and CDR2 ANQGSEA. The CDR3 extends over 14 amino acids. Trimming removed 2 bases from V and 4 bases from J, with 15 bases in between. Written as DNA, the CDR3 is TGCAGCGTTGAACCGGGACCAGGAGGTTACGAGCAGTACTTC. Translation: CSVEPGPGGYEQYF.

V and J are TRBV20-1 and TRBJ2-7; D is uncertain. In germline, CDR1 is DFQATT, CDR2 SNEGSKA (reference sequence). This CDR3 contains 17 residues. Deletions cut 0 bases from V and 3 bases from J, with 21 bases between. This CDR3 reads CSARDPKGKVFIYEQYF. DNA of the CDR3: TGCAGTGCTAGAGATCCGAAAGGGAAAGTCTTCATCTACGAGCAGTACTTC.

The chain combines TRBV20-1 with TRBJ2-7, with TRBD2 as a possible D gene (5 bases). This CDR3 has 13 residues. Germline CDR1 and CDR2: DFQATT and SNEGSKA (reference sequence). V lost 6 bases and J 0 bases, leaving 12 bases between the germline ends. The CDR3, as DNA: TGCAGTGCGACTCTGGCGGGCTCCTACGAGCAGTACTTC. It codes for CSATLAGSYEQYF.

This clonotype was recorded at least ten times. CDR3 sequence: CATSREATDTQYF. DNA for the CDR3: TGTGCCACCAGCAGAGAGGCCACAGATACGCAGTATTTT. The chain employs TRBV15 and TRBJ2-3; D gene ambiguous. Trimming stripped 0 bases from V and 2 bases from J, with 3 bases between. Germline loops: CDR1 LNHNV, CDR2 YYDKDF (reference sequence). The CDR3 is made up of 13 amino acids.

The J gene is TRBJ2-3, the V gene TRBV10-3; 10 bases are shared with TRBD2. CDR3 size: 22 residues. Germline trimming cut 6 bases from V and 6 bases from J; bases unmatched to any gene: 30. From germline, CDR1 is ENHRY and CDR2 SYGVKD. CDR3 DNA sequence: TGTGCCATCAGCGGCCCCCCCCAGGGCCGACCTCGTCTAGCGGGAGTTTCTGATACGCAGTATTTT. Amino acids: CAISGPPQGRPRLAGVSDTQYF.

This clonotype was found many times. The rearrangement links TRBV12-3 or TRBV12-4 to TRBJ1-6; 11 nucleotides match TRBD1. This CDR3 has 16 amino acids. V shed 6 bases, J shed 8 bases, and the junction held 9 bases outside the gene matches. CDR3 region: CASSLPGQGGDSPLHF. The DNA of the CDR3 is TGTGCCAGCAGCTTACCGGGACAGGGGGGGGATTCACCCCTCCACTTT.

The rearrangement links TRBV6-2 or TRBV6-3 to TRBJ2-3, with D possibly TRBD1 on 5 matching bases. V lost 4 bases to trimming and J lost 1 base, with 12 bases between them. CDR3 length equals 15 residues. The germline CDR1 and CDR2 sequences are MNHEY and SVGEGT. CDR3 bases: TGTGCCAGCAGTTTCGGACACCGAGGCACAGATACGCAGTATTTT. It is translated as CASSFGHRGTDTQYF.

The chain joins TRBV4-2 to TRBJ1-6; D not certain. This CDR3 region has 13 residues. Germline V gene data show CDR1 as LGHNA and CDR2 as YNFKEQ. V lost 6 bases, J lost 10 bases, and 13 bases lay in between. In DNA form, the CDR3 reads TGTGCCAGCAGACCTTTAGACCAGTCACCCCTCCACTTT. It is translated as CASRPLDQSPLHF.

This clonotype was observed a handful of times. As DNA, the CDR3 is TGTGCCATCAGTGGGGGCAGGGTTTCATATGGCTACACCTTC. It is translated as CAISGGRVSYGYTF. The chain carries TRBV10-3 and TRBJ1-2; D is perhaps TRBD1 (5 bases). The germline V gene encodes CDR1 ENHRY and CDR2 SYGVKD. With 4 bases removed from V and 5 bases from J, the gap between germline ends came to 14 bases. This CDR3 is built from 14 residues.

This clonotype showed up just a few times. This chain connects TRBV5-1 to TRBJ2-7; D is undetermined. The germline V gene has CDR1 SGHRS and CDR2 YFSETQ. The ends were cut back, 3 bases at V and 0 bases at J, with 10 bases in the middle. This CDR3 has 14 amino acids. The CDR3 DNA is TGCGCCAGCAGCTCCCGGACGGCCTCCTACGAGCAGTACTTC. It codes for CASSSRTASYEQYF.